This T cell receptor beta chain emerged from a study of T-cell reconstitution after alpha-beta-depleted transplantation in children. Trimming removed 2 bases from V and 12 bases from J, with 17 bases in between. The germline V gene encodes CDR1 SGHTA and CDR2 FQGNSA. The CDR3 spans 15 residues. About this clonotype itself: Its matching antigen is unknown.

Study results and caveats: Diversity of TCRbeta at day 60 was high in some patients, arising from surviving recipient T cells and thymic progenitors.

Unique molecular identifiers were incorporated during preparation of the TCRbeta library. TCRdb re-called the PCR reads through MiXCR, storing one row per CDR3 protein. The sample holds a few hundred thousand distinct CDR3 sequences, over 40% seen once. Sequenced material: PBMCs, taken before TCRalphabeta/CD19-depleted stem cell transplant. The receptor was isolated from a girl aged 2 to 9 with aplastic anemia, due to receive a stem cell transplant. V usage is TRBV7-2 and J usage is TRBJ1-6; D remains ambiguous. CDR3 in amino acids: CASSLIVGWGGPLHF. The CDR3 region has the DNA TGTGCCAGCAGCTTAATAGTGGGGTGGGGAGGACCCCTCCACTTT.